Presented here are 27 T cell receptor beta chains from one specimen sequenced in a study of cytotoxic CD8 clonotypes in ibrutinib-treated CLL. The data were produced by immunoSEQ multiplex PCR, yet TCRdb's version contains in-frame clones alone and is incomplete. This table holds just over 200,000 clones, 70% found once. Material: PBMCs, obtained after 12 months of ibrutinib treatment. All receptors derive from a human donor with chronic lymphocytic leukemia.

This clone came up many times. J is TRBJ2-2 and V is TRBV6-5; D uncertain. The length of the CDR3 is 12 residues. The ends were cut back, 5 bases at V and 4 bases at J, with 5 bases in the middle. Germline-derived CDR1 and CDR2 are MNHEY and SVGAGI. The chain's CDR3 is CASSRVTGELFF. DNA of the CDR3: TGTGCCAGCAGTAGAGTCACCGGGGAGCTGTTTTTT.

The chain is built from TRBV20-1 and TRBJ1-2, with a possible D match to TRBD1 (5 bases). This CDR3 is 11 amino acids long. Trimming removed 8 bases at V and 2 bases at J, with 9 bases between. Germline assignment: CDR1 DFQATT and CDR2 SNEGSKA (reference sequence). CDR3 sequence (DNA): TGCAGTCAGGGAGCAAACTATGGCTACACCTTC. It translates to CSQGANYGYTF.

This clone has a single count. The genes are TRBV6-6 and TRBJ2-3; TRBD1 or TRBD2 may be the D gene (5 bases each). The V gene lost 3 bases and the J gene lost 11 bases, with 21 bases spanning the gap. Germline V gene data show CDR1 as MNHNY and CDR2 as SVGAGI (reference sequence). The CDR3 spans 15 residues. The CDR3 region is CASSYGRDRPAQQYF. The CDR3 region has the DNA TGTGCCAGCAGTTATGGCCGGGACCGCCCGGCCCAGCAGTATTTT.

V gene TRBV7-2 combines with J gene TRBJ2-1; 8 bases agree with TRBD1. This CDR3 comprises 16 residues. Looked up from germline, CDR1 is SGHTA and CDR2 is FQGNSA. After removal of 5 bases from V and 2 bases from J, the junction contained 8 bases not matched to a gene. For the CDR3, the DNA is TGTGCCAGCAGCCCGAGGACAGGGATAACCTACAATGAGCAGTTCTTC. Translating it yields CASSPRTGITYNEQFF.

The V gene is TRBV6-4, the J gene TRBJ1-4, with D possibly being TRBD1 (6 bases). V shed 2 bases and J shed 5 bases, with 12 bases lying between them. Germline V CDR1 and CDR2: MRHNA, SNTAGT. This CDR3 contains 15 residues. In DNA, the CDR3 is TGTGCCAGCAGTGACAGGGGGTGGCCGAATGAAAAACTGTTTTTT. Its translation is CASSDRGWPNEKLFF.

The CDR3 spells CASSTRDRGGYEQYF. The DNA for the CDR3 is TGTGCCAGCAGTACCCGGGACAGGGGCGGTTACGAGCAGTACTTC. The J gene is TRBJ2-7, the V gene TRBV28, with 10 bases that match TRBD1. Per the germline V gene, CDR1 is MDHEN and CDR2 is SYDVKM. V lost 5 bases and J lost 4; bases outside the gene matches: 8. The CDR3 covers 15 residues.

The gene calls are TRBV4-1 and TRBJ2-1; 8 positions match TRBD2. The CDR3 is 17 amino acids. Germline V gene lookup returns CDR1 MGHRA and CDR2 YSYEKL. Trimming at V came to 3 bases and at J to 0 bases, leaving 7 bases not matched to a gene. In nucleotides, the CDR3 is TGCGCCAGCAGCCACCAAGCGGGAGCCAGCTCCTACAATGAGCAGTTCTTC. Translation gives CASSHQAGASSYNEQFF.

The V and J genes are TRBV4-1 and TRBJ1-1; D gene uncertain. The CDR3 spans 13 residues. From germline, CDR1 is MGHRA and CDR2 YSYEKL. Trimming took off 1 base at V and 5 bases at J, with 8 bases between the two ends. For the CDR3, the DNA is TGCGCCAGCAGCCAAGTGAGCGGAACTGAAGCTTTCTTT. Translated, it gives CASSQVSGTEAFF.

V usage is TRBV7-2 and J usage is TRBJ2-3; D is unclear. V dropped 2 bases and J dropped 0 bases, with 15 bases sitting between them. Germline loops: CDR1 SGHTA, CDR2 FQGNSA. The CDR3 spans 17 residues. The CDR3 nucleotides are TGTGCCAGCAGCTTAATAGGGATGGGATCTAGCACAGATACGCAGTATTTT. It encodes CASSLIGMGSSTDTQYF.

The CDR3 DNA reads as TGTGCCAGCTCACCTGGGACGGCGGCCTACGAGCAGTACTTC. Encoded protein: CASSPGTAAYEQYF. V usage is TRBV18 and J usage is TRBJ2-7; D tentatively fits TRBD1 or TRBD2 (5 bases each). V lost 3 bases and J lost 2, with 11 bases in between. The germline V gene has CDR1 KGHSH and CDR2 LQKENI. The CDR3 runs 14 residues. The variable domain in full, completed from reference TRBV18 and TRBJ2-7, reads NAGVMQNPRHLVRRRGQEARLRCSPMKGHSHVYWYRQLPEEGLKFMVYLQKENIIDESGMPKERFSAEFPKEGPSILRIQQVVRGDSAAYFCASSPGTAAYEQYFGPGTRLTVT.

This rearrangement joins TRBV7-2 to TRBJ2-7; the D gene is possibly TRBD1 (6 bases). Germline V gene lookup returns CDR1 SGHTA and CDR2 FQGNSA. V shed 5 bases and J shed 0 bases, with 11 bases lying between them. This CDR3 comprises 14 residues. The CDR3 DNA sequence: TGTGCCAGCAGCCCCTGGACAGTCTCCTACGAGCAGTACTTC. Its translation is CASSPWTVSYEQYF.

The CDR3 protein is CASSSDGTGYQPQHF. CDR3 DNA sequence: TGTGCCAGCAGTTCCGATGGGACAGGTTATCAGCCCCAGCATTTT. The chain combines TRBV27 with TRBJ1-5, with TRBD1 matching 8 bases. Germline CDR1 reads MNHEY; CDR2 reads SMNVEV (reference sequence). This CDR3 comprises 15 residues. The V and J ends lost 4 bases and 5 bases, in that order; junction bases with no gene match: 7.

The chain is built from TRBV7-2 and TRBJ2-3; no clear D. This CDR3 is built from 13 residues. V dropped 0 bases and J dropped 4 bases, with 5 bases sitting between them. Germline CDR1 is SGHTA and CDR2 is FQGNSA. This CDR3 is CASSLARADTQYF. CDR3 bases: TGTGCCAGCAGCTTAGCCCGGGCAGATACGCAGTATTTT.

The J gene is TRBJ1-5, the V gene TRBV5-1, with D unclear. The CDR3 consists of 13 residues. CDR1 and CDR2 (germline): SGHRS, YFSETQ. The V gene lost 2 bases and the J gene lost 4 bases, with 7 bases spanning the gap. CDR3 bases: TGCGCCAGCAGCTTACACGCGAATCAGCCCCAGCATTTT. As protein: CASSLHANQPQHF.

The V call is TRBV9, the J call TRBJ2-1; TRBD2 might be the D (6 bases). The CDR3 runs to 15 residues. Germline V lookup: CDR1 SGDLS, CDR2 YYNGEE. Trimming pared 1 base from V and 3 bases from J, leaving 11 bases between. CDR3 coding DNA: TGTGCCAGCAGCGTATGGGGGGAGATCTACAATGAGCAGTTCTTC. It encodes CASSVWGEIYNEQFF. The full variable domain, with the rest looked up from reference TRBV9 and TRBJ2-1, is DSGVTQTPKHLITATGQRVTLRCSPRSGDLSVYWYQQSLDQGLQFLIQYYNGEERAKGNILERFSAQQFPDLHSELNLSSLELGDSALYFCASSVWGEIYNEQFFGPGTRLTVL.

The V call is TRBV7-6, the J call TRBJ2-3; D is perhaps TRBD1 or TRBD2 (5 bases each). Trimming shortened V by 5 bases and J by 0 bases, and 21 bases separated the two germline ends. CDR3 length: 18 amino acids. In germline, CDR1 is SGHVS, CDR2 FNYEAQ. The CDR3 nucleotides are TGTGCCAGCAGCACACACCGGGACGGTAGTTCTAGCACAGATACGCAGTATTTT. Translating gives CASSTHRDGSSSTDTQYF.

The genes are TRBV6-5 and TRBJ2-7; D ambiguous. The CDR3 is 13 amino acids. V gave up 6 bases and J gave up 3 bases, with 12 bases separating them. From germline, CDR1 is MNHEY and CDR2 SVGAGI. CDR3 loop: CASSPGRRYEQYF. In nucleotides, the CDR3 is TGTGCCAGCAGCCCCGGACGGCGCTACGAGCAGTACTTC.

The chain is built from TRBV30 and TRBJ1-4, with D perhaps TRBD1 (5 bases). The V gene lost 1 base and the J gene lost 7 bases, with 13 bases spanning the gap. Germline CDR1 is GTSNPN and CDR2 is SVGIG (reference sequence). The CDR3 totals 14 residues. CDR3 DNA: TGTGCCTGGAGTGGTCAGGGAGTCATTGAAAAACTGTTTTTT. Amino acid sequence: CAWSGQGVIEKLFF.

This chain uses TRBV6-1 with TRBJ2-7; 7 bases fit TRBD1. V was pared by 6 bases and J by 3 bases, with 8 bases of the junction left unmatched. Germline values: CDR1 MNHNS, CDR2 SASEGT. The CDR3 has 14 amino acids. CDR3 protein: CASRVRQGFYEQYF. In nucleotides, the CDR3 is TGTGCCAGCAGAGTTAGACAGGGTTTCTACGAGCAGTACTTC.

The CDR3 DNA reads as TGTGCCAGCAGTTTATCTGGGGGGCGGACTGAAGCTTTCTTT. Amino acid sequence: CASSLSGGRTEAFF. The J gene is TRBJ1-1, the V gene TRBV28, with D maybe TRBD1 (6 bases). Germline V gives CDR1 MDHEN, CDR2 SYDVKM. The V and J ends lost 1 base and 5 bases respectively, with 11 bases between them. This CDR3 has 14 residues. Drawing the rest from reference TRBV28 and TRBJ1-1, the complete variable domain is DVKVTQSSRYLVKRTGEKVFLECVQDMDHENMFWYRQDPGLGLRLIYFSYDVKMKEKGDIPEGYSVSREKKERFSLILESASTNQTSMYLCASSLSGGRTEAFFGQGTRLTVV.

The rearrangement joins TRBV28 to TRBJ2-7, with unresolved D. The V and J ends lost 8 bases and 3 bases respectively, with 11 bases between them. The CDR3 is made up of 12 amino acids. The V gene's germline CDR1 is MDHEN and CDR2 SYDVKM. The CDR3 loop is CASRQANYEQYF. As DNA, the CDR3 is TGTGCCAGCCGACAAGCTAACTACGAGCAGTACTTC.

The gene calls are TRBV30 and TRBJ2-1; unclear D gene. The CDR3 covers 14 residues. Germline lookup yields CDR1 GTSNPN and CDR2 SVGIG (reference sequence). Deletions cut 5 bases from V and 0 bases from J, with 11 bases between. The CDR3 DNA follows: TGTGCCTGGGGCGGCGGTTACTCCTACAATGAGCAGTTCTTC. Protein sequence: CAWGGGYSYNEQFF.

In its sample, this clone was seen a few times. The genes are TRBV9 and TRBJ2-3; weak D call: TRBD2 (5 bases). V lost 4 bases and J lost 6, with 9 bases in between. The CDR3 spans 12 residues. CDR1 SGDLS and CDR2 YYNGEE come from the germline V gene. CDR3 nucleotides: TGTGCCAGCAGCCTCAGAGGGGATACGCAGTATTTT. Amino acid sequence: CASSLRGDTQYF.

The CDR3 is CASSATTGRGEQYF. DNA for the CDR3: TGCGCCAGCAGCGCAACGACAGGGCGCGGCGAGCAGTACTTC. The chain has TRBV5-1 and TRBJ2-7; 7 bases align to TRBD1. The CDR3 is 14 residues long. V dropped 4 bases and J dropped 6; count of bases not matched to a gene: 10. Germline CDR1 is SGHRS and CDR2 is YFSETQ.

Only a few counts were recorded for this clone. The chain combines TRBV5-1 with TRBJ1-1; D perhaps matches TRBD1 (5 bases). V was trimmed by 4 bases and J by 0 bases, leaving 13 bases between them. The CDR3 contains 15 residues. Germline V CDR1 and CDR2: SGHRS, YFSETQ. The CDR3 here is CASSGQAGLNTEAFF. DNA of the CDR3: TGCGCCAGCAGCGGACAAGCAGGACTGAACACTGAAGCTTTCTTT.

The V gene is TRBV30, the J gene TRBJ1-4; TRBD1 aligns across 9 bases. The length of the CDR3 is 13 residues. Germline lookup yields CDR1 GTSNPN and CDR2 SVGIG (reference sequence). With 7 bases clipped from V and 6 bases from J, the junction kept 6 bases outside the gene matches. The CDR3 here is CASRDRVYEKLFF. DNA of the CDR3: TGTGCCTCCAGGGACAGGGTTTATGAAAAACTGTTTTTT.

This chain connects TRBV5-1 to TRBJ1-1, with unresolved D. Between the trimmed V and J ends, which lost 1 base and 0 bases, there was a span of 10 bases. This CDR3 has 15 residues. The germline CDR1 and CDR2 sequences are SGHRS and YFSETQ. CDR3 nucleotide sequence: TGCGCCAGCAGCTTGCGGGCAGGACTGAACACTGAAGCTTTCTTT. Protein product: CASSLRAGLNTEAFF.